Presented here are 14 T cell receptor beta chains from one specimen sequenced in a study of blood T cell repertoires in COVID-19. Libraries were prepared by immunoSEQ multiplex PCR; TCRdb keeps only in-frame clonotypes and omits some of them. The top ten hold about 25% of the sample, which has about 180,000 clones, about three quarters seen once. Sequencing was done on a sample of peripheral blood. The receptor source for this set is a woman aged 70 to 79 with acute or convalescent COVID-19.

The chain joins TRBV7-8 to TRBJ2-5; a possible D gene is TRBD2 (7 bases). V was trimmed by 5 bases and J by 5 bases, leaving 18 bases between them. In germline, CDR1 is SGHVS, CDR2 FQNEAQ. The CDR3 extends over 15 amino acids. The CDR3 coding sequence is TGTGCCAGCAGCCTTAGGGGAGGGCAGGGGGAGACCCAGTACTTC. It codes for CASSLRGGQGETQYF.

This clone is a singleton in its sample. J is TRBJ1-5 and V is TRBV30; a possible D gene is TRBD1 (5 bases). From germline, CDR1 is GTSNPN and CDR2 SVGIG (reference sequence). This CDR3 spans 13 amino acids. Trimming pared 2 bases from V and 7 bases from J, leaving 12 bases between. CDR3 sequence: CAWSSGVWQPQHF. CDR3 nucleotides: TGTGCCTGGAGTTCGGGGGTCTGGCAGCCCCAGCATTTT.

V usage is TRBV9 and J usage is TRBJ2-7; TRBD2 aligns across 9 bases. Germline CDR1 is SGDLS and CDR2 is YYNGEE. The CDR3 is 20 residues long. Trimming took 1 base from V and 2 from J; bases not matched to a gene: 19. The CDR3: CASSVRWQGSASGNTYEQYF. The DNA of the CDR3 is TGTGCCAGCAGCGTAAGATGGCAGGGGAGTGCTAGCGGGAATACCTACGAGCAGTACTTC.

This clone showed up just once. The chain has TRBV3-1 (or the pseudogene TRBV3-2) and TRBJ2-1; D possibly corresponds to TRBD2 (6 bases). V was trimmed by 0 bases and J by 10 bases, leaving 13 bases between them. The CDR3 loop spans 14 amino acids. Germline loops: CDR1 LGHDT, CDR2 YNNKEL (reference sequence). The CDR3 bases are TGTGCCAGCAGCCAAGATCACGGGAGAGGCGAGCAGTTCTTC. The encoded protein is CASSQDHGRGEQFF.

This clone was recorded once. The rearrangement joins TRBV3-1 (or the pseudogene TRBV3-2) to TRBJ2-3; 8 nucleotides align to TRBD2. The CDR3 covers 16 residues. Germline lookup yields CDR1 LGHDT and CDR2 YNNKEL (reference sequence). V lost 4 bases, J lost 5 bases, and 11 bases stayed unmatched. CDR3 amino acids: CASSRRSGSGIDTQYF. In nucleotides, the CDR3 is TGTGCCAGCAGCCGGCGGAGCGGGAGTGGTATAGATACGCAGTATTTT.

The sample holds one count of this clone. Other DNA sequences from this sample encode an identical CDR3 as well. The chain employs TRBV5-1 and TRBJ2-1; 8 nucleotides agree with TRBD1. The CDR3 extends over 14 amino acids. The germline V gene has CDR1 SGHRS and CDR2 YFSETQ. Trimming took 4 bases from V and 7 from J; bases not matched to a gene: 7. CDR3 sequence: CASSPGTGGNEQFF. CDR3 sequence (DNA): TGCGCCAGCAGCCCTGGGACAGGCGGGAATGAGCAGTTCTTC.

The chain employs TRBV6-5 and TRBJ1-5, with TRBD1 matching over 9 bases. Germline CDR1 is MNHEY and CDR2 is SVGAGI. V gave up 7 bases and J gave up 6 bases; unmatched junction bases: 10. This CDR3 has 15 amino acids. CDR3 in DNA: TGTGCCAGCATCTCGACAGGGGGAGCGGTTCAGCCCCAGCATTTT. This encodes CASISTGGAVQPQHF.

The chain couples TRBV21-1 to TRBJ2-3; the table's TRBD2 call for D was not verified on the DNA. TRBV21-1 counts as a pseudogene. This CDR3 is 15 amino acids long. The CDR3 nucleotides are TGTGCCAGCAGCAGGATAGCGGGAGTAGGAGATACGCAGTATTTT. It codes for CASSRIAGVGDTQYF.

V is TRBV10-3 and J is TRBJ2-1; D perhaps matches TRBD1 (6 bases). Trimming left V 6 bases short and J 4 bases short, with 10 bases between. The CDR3 spans 13 residues. In germline, CDR1 is ENHRY, CDR2 SYGVKD. The CDR3 DNA is TGTGCCATCAGCGAAGGACAGTACAATGAGCAGTTCTTC. It is translated as CAISEGQYNEQFF.

This rearrangement joins TRBV7-9 to TRBJ2-6; D is undetermined. V was cut by 8 bases and J by 0 bases, with 8 bases left in between. Germline loops: CDR1 SEHNR, CDR2 FQNEAQ (reference sequence). The length of the CDR3 is 14 residues. The CDR3 DNA reads as TGTGCCAGCGGAGTGTTCTCTGGGGCCAACGTCCTGACTTTC. It yields the protein CASGVFSGANVLTF.

This chain connects TRBV3-1 (or the pseudogene TRBV3-2) to TRBJ2-3; D remains ambiguous. This CDR3 has 15 residues. CDR1 and CDR2 from the germline V gene are LGHDT and YNNKEL (reference sequence). V shed 2 bases and J shed 3 bases, with 12 bases lying between them. CDR3 protein: CASSQLPFLTDTQYF. For the CDR3, the DNA is TGTGCCAGCAGCCAACTTCCGTTTCTAACAGATACGCAGTATTTT.

This chain joins TRBV19 and TRBJ2-1; 7 nucleotides agree with TRBD2. Germline V CDR1 and CDR2: LNHDA, SQIVND (reference sequence). The J segment lost 9 bases and the V segment lost 6 bases, leaving 8 bases of the junction unmatched. The CDR3 is 13 residues long. For the CDR3, the DNA is TGTGCCAGTAGCCCGCGGGACTACGGTGAGCAGTTCTTC. Its protein is CASSPRDYGEQFF.

V usage is TRBV2 and J usage is TRBJ1-5, with D possibly being TRBD1 (5 bases). This CDR3 contains 14 residues. V was shortened by 3 bases and J by 2 bases, with 8 bases between the two germline ends. In germline, CDR1 is SNHLY, CDR2 FYNNEI. CDR3 DNA sequence: TGTGCCAGCAGTGACTGGGGGGGCAATCAGCCCCAGCATTTT. Encoded protein: CASSDWGGNQPQHF.

The chain uses TRBV19 and TRBJ1-3; 8 positions match TRBD1. The CDR3 is 13 amino acids. V dropped 9 bases and J dropped 5; count of bases not matched to a gene: 6. Germline CDR1 LNHDA, CDR2 SQIVND (reference sequence). The CDR3 loop is CASIDRGRNTIYF. The CDR3 DNA follows: TGTGCCAGCATCGACAGGGGTCGAAACACCATATATTTT.